Presented here are 22 T cell receptor beta chains from one specimen sequenced in a study of blood T cell repertoires in COVID-19 (dated by TCRdb to between 2020 and 2021). Library preparation was by the immunoSEQ multiplex PCR assay. TCRdb provides this immuneACCESS table in a form limited to in-frame rearrangements. Some clones are lacking; in checked studies, under half of them reflect an unresolved V gene, and why the rest are absent is not known. This sample holds a few hundred thousand clones; around 83% were observed only once. In total, the top ten clones hold 9.5% to 13% of the sample. The sample was peripheral blood. The receptor set was obtained from a woman in her forties or fifties with COVID-19, enrolled during active disease.

The gene calls are TRBV24-1 and TRBJ2-2; TRBD1 agrees at 8 bases. The CDR3 loop spans 13 amino acids. Germline V gene data show CDR1 as KGHDR and CDR2 as SFDVKD. The junction had 9 bases not matched to a gene; V was cut back by 12 bases and J by 7 bases. CDR3 nucleotide sequence: TGTGCCGCCCGGACAGGGATCGGCGGGGAGCTGTTTTTT. It specifies CAARTGIGGELFF.

The gene calls are TRBV16 and TRBJ1-1, with D uncertain. Between the trimmed V and J ends, which lost 4 bases and 0 bases, there was a span of 12 bases. The CDR3 is made up of 15 amino acids. Germline V lookup: CDR1 KGHSY, CDR2 FQNENV. This chain's CDR3 is CASSLILRLNTEAFF. CDR3 DNA sequence: TGTGCCAGCAGCCTTATCCTACGGTTGAACACTGAAGCTTTCTTT.

The V call is TRBV3-1 (or the pseudogene TRBV3-2), the J call TRBJ1-2; D is unresolved. Trimming took off 0 bases at V and 4 bases at J, with 12 bases between the two ends. The CDR3 covers 15 residues. In germline, CDR1 is LGHDT, CDR2 YNNKEL (reference sequence). DNA for the CDR3: TGTGCCAGCAGCCAAGATGAGGAGCTCCTCTATGGCTACACCTTC. This sequence encodes CASSQDEELLYGYTF.

V is TRBV18 and J is TRBJ1-1, with 8 bases that match TRBD1. Germline V gene lookup returns CDR1 KGHSH and CDR2 LQKENI. The J segment lost 0 bases and the V segment lost 1 base, leaving 7 bases of the junction unmatched. This CDR3 has 17 residues. The CDR3 sequence: CASSPRGTGAMNTEAFF. The CDR3 DNA follows: TGTGCCAGCTCACCACGGGGGACAGGCGCTATGAACACTGAAGCTTTCTTT.

V and J are TRBV24-1 and TRBJ2-3; tentatively, D is TRBD1 (6 bases). This CDR3 has 13 residues. Germline V gene data show CDR1 as KGHDR and CDR2 as SFDVKD. V shed 10 bases and J shed 3 bases, with 13 bases lying between them. CDR3 region: CATGTRVTDTQYF. The DNA for the CDR3 is TGTGCCACAGGGACACGTGTAACAGATACGCAGTATTTT.

The chain is built from TRBV19 and TRBJ1-1; D not certain. V was shortened by 5 bases and J by 10 bases, with 14 bases between the two germline ends. Per germline, CDR1 LNHDA and CDR2 SQIVND (reference sequence). The CDR3 spans 12 residues. CDR3 DNA: TGTGCCAGTAGTGTAGGGCCGCGGGTAGCTTTCTTT. It yields the protein CASSVGPRVAFF.

The chain joins TRBV11-2 to TRBJ2-3; D may be TRBD2 (5 bases). V lost 5 bases to trimming and J lost 5 bases, with 8 bases between them. The CDR3 runs to 12 residues. Germline V CDR1 and CDR2: SGHAT, FQNNGV. The CDR3 DNA follows: TGTGCCAGCAGCGCACGGGGAGATACGCAGTATTTT. Protein sequence: CASSARGDTQYF.

This chain joins TRBV9 and TRBJ1-4; a weak D match, TRBD1 (6 bases). This CDR3 is built from 17 residues. CDR1 and CDR2 (germline): SGDLS, YYNGEE. Trimming stripped 0 bases from V and 8 bases from J, with 20 bases between. The CDR3 DNA reads TGTGCCAGCAGCGTAGCCCCGGGGGGGCGAGGAAACGAAAAACTGTTTTTT. Translating gives CASSVAPGGRGNEKLFF.

The rearrangement uses TRBV12-5 and TRBJ1-5, with 7 nucleotides matching TRBD1. The CDR3 has 14 amino acids. Germline V gives CDR1 LGHNT, CDR2 FRNRAP. V dropped 5 bases and J dropped 4; count of bases not matched to a gene: 5. The CDR3 is CASGPPGQNQPQHF. For the CDR3, the DNA is TGTGCTAGTGGTCCACCGGGACAGAATCAGCCCCAGCATTTT. The whole variable domain, filled in from reference TRBV12-5 and TRBJ1-5, reads DARVTQTPRHKVTEMGQEVTMRCQPILGHNTVFWYRQTMMQGLELLAYFRNRAPLDDSGMPKDRFSAEMPDATLATLKIQPSEPRDSAVYFCASGPPGQNQPQHFGDGTRLSIL.

The rearrangement links TRBV6-5 to TRBJ1-1; weak D call: TRBD1 (6 bases). V was cut by 6 bases and J by 4 bases, with 15 bases left in between. The length of the CDR3 is 14 residues. Germline CDR1 is MNHEY and CDR2 is SVGAGI. CDR3 amino acids: CASRSGLGGTEAFF. In DNA form, the CDR3 reads TGTGCCAGCAGATCGGGATTAGGGGGCACTGAAGCTTTCTTT.

V gene TRBV10-3 combines with J gene TRBJ1-1; 11 bases align to TRBD1. Germline V gene sequence: CDR1 ENHRY, CDR2 SYGVKD. The CDR3 has 15 residues. V lost 3 bases and J lost 10; bases outside the gene matches: 10. CDR3 DNA: TGTGCCATCAGTGACCCCGGGACAGGGGGGGAGATAGCTTTCTTT. Amino acids: CAISDPGTGGEIAFF.

The V and J genes are TRBV7-9 and TRBJ1-2, with D possibly matching TRBD1 (5 bases). Germline lookup yields CDR1 SEHNR and CDR2 FQNEAQ (reference sequence). The CDR3 length is 16 residues. The V end lost 5 bases, the J end lost 4 bases, and 20 bases lay between the germline ends. In DNA form, the CDR3 reads TGTGCCAGCAGCCCCTCGGGCGATCGGGGGAGCTATGGCTACACCTTC. Translation: CASSPSGDRGSYGYTF. The full variable domain, with the rest looked up from reference TRBV7-9 and TRBJ1-2, is DTGVSQNPRHKITKRGQNVTFRCDPISEHNRLYWYRQTLGQGPEFLTYFQNEAQLEKSRLLSDRFSAERPKGSFSTLEIQRTEQGDSAMYLCASSPSGDRGSYGYTFGSGTRLTVV.

This sequence joins TRBV4-3 and TRBJ2-1; 9 bases line up with TRBD2. V dropped 2 bases and J dropped 7; count of bases not matched to a gene: 3. The CDR3 is 14 amino acids. The germline V gene encodes CDR1 LGHNA and CDR2 YSLEER. The CDR3 sequence is CASSQLSGGNEQFF. DNA for the CDR3: TGCGCCAGCAGCCAACTAAGCGGGGGGAATGAGCAGTTCTTC.

The V call is TRBV6-6, the J call TRBJ1-2, with 7 bases matching TRBD1. CDR1 is MNHNY and CDR2 is SVGAGI in the germline V gene (reference sequence). V lost 6 bases and J lost 3; bases outside the gene matches: 10. The CDR3 loop spans 15 amino acids. In nucleotides, the CDR3 is TGTGCCAGCAGATCTCAGGGGGGATCCCACTATGGCTACACCTTC. Protein product: CASRSQGGSHYGYTF.

The rearrangement joins TRBV7-2 to TRBJ1-4; D uncertain. CDR3 length equals 16 residues. The V end was cut by 5 bases, the J end by 7 bases, with 20 bases between. Germline CDR1 SGHTA, CDR2 FQGNSA. CDR3 DNA sequence: TGTGCCAGCAGCCGGAAGTCTAGGGAGATGGGTGAAAAACTGTTTTTT. Amino acid sequence: CASSRKSREMGEKLFF. Together with reference TRBV7-2 and TRBJ1-4, the CDR3 gives the full variable domain: GAGVSQSPSNKVTEKGKDVELRCDPISGHTALYWYRQSLGQGLEFLIYFQGNSAPDKSGLPSDRFSAERTGGSVSTLTIQRTQQEDSAVYLCASSRKSREMGEKLFFGSGTQLSVL.

The V gene is TRBV7-2, the J gene TRBJ2-5, with D perhaps TRBD1 (6 bases). The CDR3 covers 14 residues. Trimming left V 5 bases short and J 0 bases short, with 10 bases between. The germline gives CDR1 SGHTA, CDR2 FQGNSA. The CDR3 loop reads CASSPGQNQETQYF. CDR3 DNA: TGTGCCAGCAGCCCAGGACAGAACCAAGAGACCCAGTACTTC.

CDR3 coding DNA: TGTGCCAGTAGTTTGATTCAGGGCGATTCACCCCTCCACTTT. Its translation is CASSLIQGDSPLHF. The V and J genes are TRBV19 and TRBJ1-6; a possible D gene is TRBD1 (5 bases). The CDR3 runs 14 residues. Germline values: CDR1 LNHDA, CDR2 SQIVND (reference sequence). V lost 5 bases, J lost 8 bases, and 13 bases lay in between.

The chain recombines TRBV7-2 with TRBJ1-2; TRBD1 aligns across 12 bases. CDR3 size: 15 residues. Germline V gives CDR1 SGHTA, CDR2 FQGNSA. Trimming cost V 4 bases and J 4 bases; bases outside gene matches: 4. The CDR3 DNA follows: TGTGCCAGCAGCTCCCCGGGACAGGGGGCCTATGGCTACACCTTC. Its translation: CASSSPGQGAYGYTF.

The rearrangement joins TRBV9 to TRBJ2-1; 12 bases align to TRBD2. J gave up 5 bases and V 3 bases, and 3 bases lay outside the gene matches. CDR3 size: 15 residues. The germline CDR1 and CDR2 sequences are SGDLS and YYNGEE. CDR3 DNA: TGTGCCAGCAGCGCCGGACTAGCGGGGAACAATGAGCAGTTCTTC. It translates to CASSAGLAGNNEQFF.

The chain joins TRBV5-3 to TRBJ2-5; D is perhaps TRBD2 (5 bases). TRBV5-3 is identified as an open reading frame with a role that is uncertain. There are 14 residues in the CDR3. Trimming removed 0 bases from V and 5 bases from J, with 11 bases in between. The CDR3 spells CARSLAAEGETQYF. The DNA of the CDR3 is TGTGCCAGAAGCTTGGCAGCGGAAGGGGAGACCCAGTACTTC.

The chain links TRBV14 to TRBJ1-5; the D is unclear. The V gene's germline CDR1 is SGHDN and CDR2 FVKESK. The V end was cut by 1 base, the J end by 2 bases, with 6 bases between. This CDR3 comprises 14 residues. The CDR3 DNA reads as TGTGCCAGCAGCCAAGGCGGGGGCAATCAGCCCCAGCATTTT. Translating it yields CASSQGGGNQPQHF.

V and J are TRBV5-6 and TRBJ2-3; D gene ambiguous. Germline CDR1 and CDR2: SGHDT and YYEEEE. Trimming stripped 3 bases from V and 6 bases from J, with 5 bases between. This CDR3 is 11 amino acids long. Here the CDR3 reads CASSSVDTQYF. CDR3 bases: TGTGCCAGCAGCTCGGTCGATACGCAGTATTTT.